Listed here are 20 T cell receptor beta chains from one sample, sequenced in a study of cytomegalovirus exposure and HLA in healthy donors. In the PCR, 60 Vbeta and 13 Jbeta primers were used. The data were produced by immunoSEQ multiplex PCR, yet TCRdb's version contains in-frame clones alone and is incomplete. The sample includes 200,000 to 250,000 clones, 75% to 80% of them seen just once. Sample: PBMCs. These receptors came from a man between 18 and 35 years old in good health and CMV-seronegative.

The chain links TRBV6-5 to TRBJ2-3; the D is unclear. Germline V CDR1 and CDR2: MNHEY, SVGAGI. The length of the CDR3 is 15 residues. The germline V and J ends were trimmed by 3 bases and 2 bases, with 12 bases remaining between them. The CDR3, as DNA: TGTGCCAGCAGTTATTTTGGTGAGCCCACAGATACGCAGTATTTT. It is translated as CASSYFGEPTDTQYF.

As DNA, the CDR3 is TGTGCCAGCAGTACATTCCAGCGCTCTGGAAACACCATATATTTT. Its translation is CASSTFQRSGNTIYF. This sequence joins TRBV6-1 and TRBJ1-3; D gene unclear. V was cut by 5 bases and J by 0 bases, with 11 bases left in between. Germline loops: CDR1 MNHNS, CDR2 SASEGT. The CDR3 contains 15 residues.

The CDR3 region is CASTTGDTQYF. The DNA for the CDR3 is TGTGCCAGCACCACAGGAGATACGCAGTATTTT. This chain joins TRBV6-1 and TRBJ2-3, with a weak D call TRBD1 (5 bases). Germline V lookup: CDR1 MNHNS, CDR2 SASEGT. The length of the CDR3 is 11 residues. V was clipped by 7 bases and J by 5 bases, with 7 bases between them.

CDR3 sequence: CASSQDGAGLVHGITGELFF. In DNA form, the CDR3 reads TGCGCCAGCAGCCAAGATGGGGCGGGGTTAGTGCATGGGATCACCGGGGAGCTGTTTTTT. The rearrangement uses TRBV4-3 and TRBJ2-2; TRBD2 is a possible D gene (6 bases). Germline CDR1 reads LGHNA; CDR2 reads YSLEER. V was trimmed by 0 bases and J by 4 bases, leaving 24 bases between them. The CDR3 consists of 20 residues.

The rearrangement joins TRBV27 to TRBJ2-6, with TRBD2 matching 7 bases. Germline V gene data show CDR1 as MNHEY and CDR2 as SMNVEV (reference sequence). There are 15 residues in the CDR3. The V and J ends lost 5 bases and 4 bases, in that order; junction bases with no gene match: 5. The CDR3 nucleotides read TGTGCCAGCAGTACGGGAGGCACAGGGGCCAACGTCCTGACTTTC. It encodes CASSTGGTGANVLTF.

The genes are TRBV27 and TRBJ1-5; 7 bases line up with TRBD1. The CDR3 consists of 15 residues. Trimming at V came to 5 bases and at J to 3 bases, leaving 7 bases not matched to a gene. The germline V gene has CDR1 MNHEY and CDR2 SMNVEV (reference sequence). The CDR3 loop reads CASSPTGQVNQPQHF. CDR3 DNA sequence: TGTGCCAGCAGTCCCACCGGACAGGTCAATCAGCCCCAGCATTTT.

As regards this clone: Within the sample, other DNA sequences also encode this same CDR3. The genes are TRBV9 and TRBJ1-2; D is uncertain. Germline lookup yields CDR1 SGDLS and CDR2 YYNGEE. The length of the CDR3 is 15 residues. V was trimmed by 4 bases and J by 0 bases, leaving 13 bases between them. CDR3 nucleotide sequence: TGTGCCAGCAGCCTCCTAGCTGAGGCTAACTATGGCTACACCTTC. Translated, it gives CASSLLAEANYGYTF.

CDR3 sequence reads: CASSQIQGYNSPLHF. The CDR3 DNA reads as TGTGCCAGCAGCCAGATACAGGGGTATAATTCACCCCTCCACTTT. The rearrangement uses TRBV7-8 and TRBJ1-6, with 7 bases that match TRBD1. The CDR3 contains 15 residues. Per the germline V gene, CDR1 is SGHVS and CDR2 is FQNEAQ. With 5 bases clipped from V and 4 bases from J, the junction kept 5 bases outside the gene matches.

This clone was counted a few times. Compared with germline, one end of the junction differs, possibly owing to a read error. This chain uses TRBV6-4 with TRBJ2-1, with 8 bases lining up with TRBD2. The V gene's germline CDR1 is MRHNA and CDR2 SNTAGT. This CDR3 is 18 amino acids long. The CDR3 region is CASSHSPGESGSRNEQFF. Here the CDR3 DNA reads TGTGCCAGCAGTCACTCACCAGGGGAGAGCGGGAGTCGCAATGAGCAGTTCTTC.

Details on this clone: The sample holds other DNA sequences that translate to the same CDR3. The chain links TRBV19 to TRBJ1-1; a possible D gene is TRBD1 (6 bases). V lost 6 bases to trimming and J lost 2 bases, with 10 bases between them. The CDR3 has 13 residues. Germline CDR1 reads LNHDA; CDR2 reads SQIVND (reference sequence). The CDR3 DNA reads TGTGCCAGTAGCGGACAGCGTAACACTGAAGCTTTCTTT. This sequence encodes CASSGQRNTEAFF.

CDR3 coding DNA: TGTGCCAGCAGCCCTAGACAGGGGACTGAAGCTTTCTTT. This gives the protein CASSPRQGTEAFF. This chain joins TRBV6-5 and TRBJ1-1; TRBD1 agrees at 8 bases. This CDR3 region has 13 residues. V shed 6 bases, J shed 5 bases, and the junction held 5 bases outside the gene matches. The germline gives CDR1 MNHEY, CDR2 SVGAGI.

The chain employs TRBV30 and TRBJ1-1, with D maybe TRBD1 (6 bases). V lost 3 bases and J 0 bases, leaving 8 bases between the germline ends. Germline lookup yields CDR1 GTSNPN and CDR2 SVGIG (reference sequence). CDR3 length: 13 residues. The chain's CDR3 is CAWRWTVNTEAFF. The CDR3 DNA is TGTGCCTGGAGGTGGACAGTGAACACTGAAGCTTTCTTT.

This chain joins TRBV4-3 and TRBJ2-3; D might be TRBD1 (6 bases). CDR1 is LGHNA and CDR2 is YSLEER in the germline V gene. The CDR3 is 18 residues long. Trimming cost V 0 bases and J 0 bases, with 16 bases left between them. DNA for the CDR3: TGCGCCAGCAGCCAAGAAAGGGGATTAAGGGGGAGCACAGATACGCAGTATTTT. Amino acids: CASSQERGLRGSTDTQYF.

V and J are TRBV28 and TRBJ2-7; 8 positions agree with TRBD1. V was clipped by 5 bases and J by 3 bases; unmatched bases: 15. This CDR3 is 17 amino acids long. Germline V gives CDR1 MDHEN, CDR2 SYDVKM. This CDR3 is CASSTDRVFGIRYEQYF. CDR3 coding DNA: TGTGCCAGCAGTACGGACAGGGTATTCGGGATCCGCTACGAGCAGTACTTC.

The chain employs TRBV7-2 and TRBJ2-5; TRBD1 agrees at 8 bases. The end of the DNA is better explained by TRBJ2-7, so the J call may be wrong. This CDR3 has 16 amino acids. Germline V lookup: CDR1 SGHTA, CDR2 FQGNSA. The CDR3 sequence: CASSLVGGSGGVEQYF. CDR3 sequence (DNA): TGTGCCAGCAGCTTAGTAGGGGGGTCAGGGGGCGTCGAGCAGTACTTC.

V usage is TRBV25-1 and J usage is TRBJ2-2; 9 bases line up with TRBD1. V lost 6 bases and J lost 3; bases outside the gene matches: 8. The CDR3 is 16 residues long. Germline CDR1 and CDR2: MGHDK and SYGVNS. The CDR3 bases are TGTGCCAGCAGCAGCTCCGGGACAGGGTACACCGGGGAGCTGTTTTTT. This translates into CASSSSGTGYTGELFF. The full variable domain, completed using reference TRBV25-1 and TRBJ2-2, is EADIYQTPRYLVIGTGKKITLECSQTMGHDKMYWYQQDPGMELHLIHYSYGVNSTEKGDLSSESTVSRIRTEHFPLTLESARPSHTSQYLCASSSSGTGYTGELFFGEGSRLTVL.

The J gene is TRBJ2-6, the V gene TRBV6-4; no definite D call. V lost 4 bases to trimming and J lost 3 bases, with 10 bases between them. Germline CDR1 reads MRHNA; CDR2 reads SNTAGT. The CDR3 runs 15 residues. The CDR3: CASSASGGGANVLTF. The CDR3 nucleotides read TGTGCCAGCAGTGCCTCCGGCGGTGGGGCCAACGTCCTGACTTTC.

This chain joins TRBV30 and TRBJ1-1, with 8 bases lining up with TRBD1. With V trimmed by 3 bases and J by 6 bases, 12 bases remained unmatched. This CDR3 is built from 15 residues. Per germline, CDR1 GTSNPN and CDR2 SVGIG (reference sequence). CDR3 sequence: CAWRAFDRGGAEAFF. CDR3 nucleotides: TGTGCCTGGAGGGCCTTTGACAGGGGTGGGGCTGAAGCTTTCTTT.

This chain connects TRBV6-5 to TRBJ2-1; possibly TRBD1 for D (6 bases). Trimming cost V 2 bases and J 2 bases, with 10 bases left between them. Germline V lookup: CDR1 MNHEY, CDR2 SVGAGI. The CDR3 loop spans 15 amino acids. The CDR3 coding sequence is TGTGCCAGCAGTTACGCGGACAGTCCCTACAATGAGCAGTTCTTC. Encoded protein: CASSYADSPYNEQFF.

This rearrangement joins TRBV4-2 to TRBJ1-1; D call uncertain. The V end was cut by 0 bases, the J end by 0 bases, with 11 bases between. Germline CDR1 and CDR2: LGHNA and YNFKEQ. This CDR3 contains 16 residues. CDR3 bases: TGTGCCAGCAGCCAAGACCCGAGCGGTCTGAACACTGAAGCTTTCTTT. Its translation is CASSQDPSGLNTEAFF.